A single sample gave rise to the 13 T cell receptor beta chains below, sequenced in a study of shared clonotypes between healthy human individuals. Method: immunoSEQ multiplex PCR; TCRdb's copy keeps in-frame clones and lacks some. In the table there are 2 million to 2.5 million clones, 90% to 97% of which are singletons. The sequencing input was naive CD4+ T cells sorted from blood. The subset: CD45RA+ positively selected. The receptor set was obtained from a young man in good health.

The J gene is TRBJ1-2, the V gene TRBV2; TRBD1 is a possible D gene (6 bases). Trimming cost V 5 bases and J 2 bases, with 15 bases left between them. CDR1 is SNHLY and CDR2 is FYNNEI in the germline V gene. The CDR3 loop spans 15 amino acids. DNA of the CDR3: TGTGCCAGCAGTTTTCGACAGGTGCAAAACTATGGCTACACCTTC. This translates into CASSFRQVQNYGYTF.

The genes are TRBV30 and TRBJ2-1; 10 bases are shared with TRBD2. Germline V lookup: CDR1 GTSNPN, CDR2 SVGIG (reference sequence). The CDR3 length is 16 residues. J lost 4 bases, V lost 0 bases, and 6 bases had no gene match. The CDR3 here is CAWSVVLAGGYNEQFF. The CDR3 DNA sequence: TGTGCCTGGAGTGTGGTATTAGCGGGAGGATACAATGAGCAGTTCTTC.

The chain uses TRBV7-8 and TRBJ1-4; D not resolved. Germline V gene lookup returns CDR1 SGHVS and CDR2 FQNEAQ. The CDR3 is made up of 16 amino acids. V was shortened by 3 bases and J by 0 bases, with 11 bases between the two germline ends. CDR3 nucleotide sequence: TGTGCCAGCAGCTTCCGGGAGGCGACAACTAATGAAAAACTGTTTTTT. Translation: CASSFREATTNEKLFF. Looking up the rest from reference TRBV7-8 and TRBJ1-4 gives the full variable domain: GAGVSQSPRYKVAKRGQDVALRCDPISGHVSLFWYQQALGQGPEFLTYFQNEAQLDKSGLPSDRFFAERPEGSVSTLKIQRTQQEDSAVYLCASSFREATTNEKLFFGSGTQLSVL.

This chain joins TRBV7-9 and TRBJ2-7; either TRBD1 or TRBD2 may fit D (5 bases each). The V end lost 4 bases, the J end lost 3 bases, and 16 bases lay between the germline ends. CDR3 length: 15 residues. CDR1 is SEHNR and CDR2 is FQNEAQ in the germline V gene (reference sequence). The CDR3 DNA reads as TGTGCCAGCAGCTCGAGGGGCATCCCCGACTACGAGCAGTACTTC. Translated: CASSSRGIPDYEQYF. The complete variable domain, with remaining parts taken from reference TRBV7-9 and TRBJ2-7, reads DTGVSQNPRHKITKRGQNVTFRCDPISEHNRLYWYRQTLGQGPEFLTYFQNEAQLEKSRLLSDRFSAERPKGSFSTLEIQRTEQGDSAMYLCASSSRGIPDYEQYFGPGTRLTVT.

This clone was detected once. V gene TRBV11-2 combines with J gene TRBJ2-7; no firm D call. Germline loops: CDR1 SGHAT, CDR2 FQNNGV. This CDR3 has 15 amino acids. V was shortened by 7 bases and J by 2 bases, with 18 bases between the two germline ends. For the CDR3, the DNA is TGTGCCAGCAACGATGACCCTGATCCTCCCTACGAGCAGTACTTC. Translating gives CASNDDPDPPYEQYF.

This clone was found once. This chain joins TRBV27 and TRBJ2-1; 9 positions match TRBD2. V trimming: 5 bases; J trimming: 4 bases; junction bases outside the gene matches: 6. The CDR3 length is 15 residues. Germline V CDR1 and CDR2: MNHEY, SMNVEV (reference sequence). The DNA of the CDR3 is TGTGCCAGCAGTCACAAGCGGGAGGCTTACAATGAGCAGTTCTTC. This gives the protein CASSHKREAYNEQFF.

The chain joins TRBV5-1 to TRBJ1-4; D may be TRBD1 (5 bases). The CDR3 sequence is 14 residues long. Germline values: CDR1 SGHRS, CDR2 YFSETQ. V lost 4 bases, J lost 0 bases, and 7 bases lay in between. The CDR3 DNA sequence: TGCGCCAGCAGCGCAGGGTCAACTAATGAAAAACTGTTTTTT. Residues: CASSAGSTNEKLFF.

This clone appeared a single time. V is TRBV28 and J is TRBJ1-2; no reliable D call. V dropped 11 bases and J dropped 0 bases, with 13 bases sitting between them. The CDR3 runs to 13 residues. The germline V gene encodes CDR1 MDHEN and CDR2 SYDVKM. CDR3 nucleotides: TGTGCCTCCCGATCCGGGACTAACTATGGCTACACCTTC. Translating it yields CASRSGTNYGYTF.

The chain combines TRBV5-1 with TRBJ1-2, with 10 bases lining up with TRBD1. V lost 4 bases and J lost 6; bases outside the gene matches: 9. This CDR3 region has 15 residues. CDR1 is SGHRS and CDR2 is YFSETQ in the germline V gene. The chain's CDR3 is CASSNRGDRGDGYTF. CDR3 bases: TGCGCCAGCAGCAACCGAGGGGACAGGGGCGATGGCTACACCTTC.

The chain has TRBV7-9 and TRBJ1-5; tentatively, D is TRBD1 (5 bases). This CDR3 is 16 amino acids long. V shed 1 base and J shed 0 bases, with 10 bases lying between them. Germline values: CDR1 SEHNR, CDR2 FQNEAQ (reference sequence). Here the CDR3 reads CASSLDRPYSNQPQHF. Written as DNA, the CDR3 is TGTGCCAGCAGCTTAGACAGGCCCTATAGCAATCAGCCCCAGCATTTT. Combining the CDR3 with reference TRBV7-9 and TRBJ1-5 gives the whole variable domain DTGVSQNPRHKITKRGQNVTFRCDPISEHNRLYWYRQTLGQGPEFLTYFQNEAQLEKSRLLSDRFSAERPKGSFSTLEIQRTEQGDSAMYLCASSLDRPYSNQPQHFGDGTRLSIL.

This chain joins TRBV5-1 and TRBJ1-2; perhaps TRBD1 as D (6 bases). This CDR3 spans 16 amino acids. Trimming took 4 bases from V and 5 from J, leaving 21 bases between them. Germline-derived CDR1 and CDR2 are SGHRS and YFSETQ. CDR3 DNA: TGCGCCAGCAGCCAGCGTCCGGGGGCAATCGAGTATGGCTACACCTTC. It yields the protein CASSQRPGAIEYGYTF.

The chain recombines TRBV28 with TRBJ2-2; D remains ambiguous. From germline, CDR1 is MDHEN and CDR2 SYDVKM. The V and J ends lost 2 bases and 0 bases respectively, with 7 bases between them. The CDR3 length is 15 residues. The CDR3 DNA is TGTGCCAGCAGTTTACAGGTCGCGAACACCGGGGAGCTGTTTTTT. This codes for CASSLQVANTGELFF.

The chain carries TRBV19 and TRBJ1-3, with 7 nucleotides matching TRBD1. The CDR3 runs 14 residues. CDR1 is LNHDA, CDR2 SQIVND, per germline (reference sequence). V dropped 7 bases and J dropped 0; count of bases not matched to a gene: 3. In DNA, the CDR3 is TGTGCCAGTACTCGACAGGGCTCTGGAAACACCATATATTTT. Protein: CASTRQGSGNTIYF.